This TCR beta chain came from a study of Graves' ophthalmopathy and Graves' hyperthyroidism. This clonotype was seen many times. Researchers took RNA transcripts and amplified TCR beta CDR3 regions from them. HTBI primers were employed in first-round RT-PCR, then a second-round multiplex PCR followed. TCRdb called the multiplex PCR reads again in MiXCR, with one record for every CDR3 protein. The sample includes about 410,000 distinct CDR3 sequences, roughly 18% seen only once; the top ten take 1.5% to 2%. Germline loops: CDR1 LGHNA, CDR2 YNFKEQ. V shed 1 base and J shed 7 bases, with 19 bases lying between them. CDR3 length: 16 residues.

The sequencing input was peripheral blood. The chain couples TRBV4-2 to TRBJ1-1, with D perhaps TRBD1 (6 bases). The TCR originated in a woman between 18 and 30 years old with Graves' ophthalmopathy. DNA for the CDR3: TGTGCCAGCAGCCAAGTCGGCGGGGCAGGGGAGATTGAAGCTTTCTTT. Its translation is CASSQVGGAGEIEAFF.